This T cell receptor (beta chain) was documented in a study of cytomegalovirus exposure and HLA in healthy donors (dated by TCRdb to about 2017). In the study overall: According to an earlier analysis of 587 of the donors, some 170 million T cells yielded 117 million unique TCR beta sequences and about 300 Gb of sequence data. Genome-wide SNP genotypes for about three fifths of the 666 donors were used in a later genetic analysis, which treated that subset as a discovery cohort. The study used immunosequencing to profile the T cell repertoires of 666 subjects and linked those repertoires to cytomegalovirus serostatus. Typing coverage varied by locus: about 629-640 donors for A, B, C, DRB1 and DQB1; 522 for DQA1; about 600 for DPA1; around 450 for DPB1. The study combined high-throughput TCR immunosequencing, statistical association of individual TCRs with disease status, and machine learning to predict cytomegalovirus infection status. The study aimed to test whether cataloging public T cell receptors could reveal signatures of past pathogen exposure. Donor age, sex, ethnicity and CMV serostatus were collected together with the repertoire data. A later analysis re-examined previously published TCR beta repertoires from about 670 donors and added high-resolution HLA genotyping to investigate patterns of TCR occurrence. On average, around 240,000 unique TCR beta nucleotide sequences were sequenced per donor among 398 genotyped donors of the cohort, with roughly 20% of those sequences being non-productive. Because of strong linkage in the cohort, five DR-DQ haplotypes were treated as single units for association and clustering. Every discovery cohort repertoire had been produced on one sequencing platform. An early release covering roughly 640 HLA-typed donors comprised approximately 290 gigabases of sequencing data and tens of millions of unique TCR sequences. A separate validation cohort of over 95 different subjects was used in addition to the roughly 700-subject first cohort. Of the approximately 400 genotyped donors, 81% fell in the genetic ancestry cluster associated with self-reported Caucasian donors. Rather than using new phenotypic data, the later analysis identified candidate immune exposures from TCR beta sequences and from how often those sequences occurred across donors. HLA typing included class I and class II loci at four-digit resolution. In an earlier analysis of more than 550 of the donors, high-throughput TCR beta sequencing was used to judge whether each TCR beta V gene segment behaved as functional or pseudogenic.

In total, 630 or so healthy bone marrow donors made up the cohort. At the time of sampling, every cohort member was nominally healthy, though immune exposures that went unrecorded were likely present. The donor was CMV seronegative and was included in the group of 352 seronegative cohort members. Every donor gave a peripheral blood sample, and the peripheral blood mononuclear cells from that sample were used for TCR beta sequencing. The Qiagen DNeasy Blood Extraction Kit was used to extract genomic DNA from the blood cell samples. Overall results and qualifications from the work: A later analysis found that TCR association rates varied across HLA loci, with DRB1 alleles showing the most associated TCRs and HLA-C alleles the fewest. Linkage disequilibrium might explain the correlated functional status among segregating V segments, but an unknown experimental factor could not be ruled out. Strong co-occurrence of HLA alleles, especially DR and DQ, made assigning TCR associations to individual alleles difficult. Most CMV-associated TCR beta chains appeared to be HLA-restricted in a later analysis, and the HLA associations seemed to be driven largely by CMV exposure. In vitro tests confirmed that a few of the cytomegalovirus-associated TCR beta chains recognize cytomegalovirus antigens. The authors suggested that the approach could potentially be extended to other disease states and immunological phenotypes. Compared with equally common non-associated chains, HLA-associated TCR beta chains in a later analysis were more clonally expanded and had lower generation probabilities. Presence/absence analyses assumed roughly uniform sequencing depth across donors, an assumption that may not hold. According to a later genetic analysis, donors in an Asian-associated ancestry cluster had fewer N-insertions in productive TCRs than the roughly 670-donor mean. A group of highly shared sequence variants was considered likely to be a technical artifact of the sequencing pipeline. An association between a missense DCLRE1C variant and V-gene and J-gene trimming of TCR beta chains was found in a later genetic analysis and replicated in an independent cohort. The classifier was reported to diagnose cytomegalovirus status with high specificity and sensitivity in both the original and validation cohorts. Because counts were too low, about 15 rarely observed V segments, including chromosome 9 orphons, were left out of the earlier analysis of 587 of the donors. Because HLA typing was missing for some donors at each locus, association tests included only the typed subset. In an earlier analysis of some 640 of the donors, most TCR beta V segments were observed in productive rearrangements about 90% or about 30% of the time, broadly matching IMGT annotations. At a false discovery rate of 0.05, a later analysis linked under 20,000 TCR beta sequences to specific HLA alleles. According to a later analysis, parvovirus B19, influenza, CMV and Epstein-Barr virus appeared linked to several top co-occurrence clusters. A further reported finding was that TCR beta sequences accurately predicted the HLA-A and HLA-B alleles for most subjects in the first cohort. While some public TCRs were present in many individuals, most TCR sequences turned up only very rarely across donors. Only TCR beta chains were sequenced in this cohort, and the absence of alpha or paired-chain data limited detectable features. Immune exposure information for the cohort was limited to CMV serostatus. The study gave a list of around 170 TCR beta chains associated with cytomegalovirus.

Library preparation used the immunoSEQ multiplex PCR assay. A mixture of 60 forward primers for TCR Vbeta segments and 13 reverse primers for TCR Jbeta segments was used in the multiplex PCR. A multiplex PCR assay on genomic DNA amplified the CDR3 region of rearranged TCR beta genes. The amplified TCR beta libraries were sequenced on the Illumina HiSeq System as 87-base-pair reads. The authors' pipeline ran thus. Across the 600 to 700 repertoires, a later analysis counted tens of millions of unique TCR beta chains, around 11 million of which were shared by at least two donors. Raw reads were error-corrected and collapsed into unique sequences by a nearest-neighbor algorithm in which closely related sequences were merged to remove PCR and sequencing errors. CDR3 sequences were aligned to IMGT reference sequences to assign V, D and J gene segments. For a sequence to be retained, at least a six-nucleotide match to both a V gene segment and a J gene segment was required. Rearrangements were classified as productive when the CDR3 lacked stop codons and remained in frame with V and J, and all other rearrangements were classified as non-productive. Following IMGT convention, CDR3 was defined as the stretch from the second conserved V-encoded cysteine to the conserved J-encoded phenylalanine. In an earlier analysis of around 570 of the donors, sequences lacking an unambiguous match to a single V gene segment were excluded. In an earlier analysis of some 590 of the donors, a V segment was called functional when productive rearrangements were above 56.7%, and segregating when the standard deviation between donors exceeded 5%. To diagnose cytomegalovirus status from the catalog of TCR beta chain sequences, a statistical classification framework was built. A later analysis assigned V and J genes by comparing TCR nucleotide sequences with IMGT/GENE-DB human TR gene sequences. A later analysis assigned CDR3 sequences and most-parsimonious VDJ recombination scenarios with the TCRdist pipeline. In a later analysis, each TCR beta chain was defined by its CDR3 amino acid sequence together with its V-gene family, and reads lacking a unique V-gene family were excluded. In a later analysis, around 600 highly shared, low-generation-probability nucleotide sequences were removed to address suspected cross-contamination and a sequencing artifact. In a later analysis, a clonal expansion index for each public chain was calculated from normalized within-repertoire ranks of inferred template counts. In a later analysis, generation probabilities were computed using a VDJ recombination model fitted to out-of-frame rearrangements, and the results were checked against IGoR. In a later analysis, hypergeometric tests were used to score TCR-TCR, TCR-HLA and TCR-CMV co-occurrence, with a repertoire-size bias correction applied to TCR pairs. A later analysis estimated false discovery rates by permuting HLA or CMV assignments 20 times. In a later analysis, co-occurring TCRs were grouped using DBSCAN, and TCRdist sequence similarity was added for clustering within HLA-allele-positive subsets. Repertoires with fewer than 30,000 or more than 120,000 public chains, plus five repertoires with anomalous nucleotide sharing, were excluded from co-occurrence clustering. The table was pulled from immuneACCESS by TCRdb, which kept in-frame rearrangements only. Such tables lose some clones; where checked, under half of the loss comes from unresolved V genes, and the rest has no known cause. Clone size and V and J calls were adopted from that table, with D and trimming inferred from the DNA. The sample table shows roughly 150,000 clones, and around three quarters are seen once. The top ten hold about 3.1% of the sample.

A word on this clone: Its binding antigen is unknown. No quality values exist for individual bases; no much larger clone is one base distant.

Sequencing input: PBMCs. The clonotype comes from a male donor in good health and CMV-seronegative.

In nucleotide form, the sequence is TGTGCCAGCAGCACCGGGGGGCAGGCGAACTATGGCTACACCTTC. Its amino acids are CASSTGGQANYGYTF. In this chain, TRBV28 is recombined with TRBJ1-2; the D gene is possibly TRBD1, with 6 bases matching. The CDR3 runs 15 residues from the cysteine to the phenylalanine. Kept here is only the CDR3 DNA, which spans 45 bases and is read in frame from base 1. The germline V gene encodes CDR1 MDHEN and CDR2 SYDVKM. Cut back by 6 bases and 2 bases, the V and J ends lie 16 bases apart.